Listed below are T cell receptor beta chains from one sample, sequenced in a study of T cell clones after liver transplantation. Sequenced by immunoSEQ multiplex PCR; TCRdb stores in-frame clones only, minus some. In the table there are about 68,000 clones, around 92% of which are singletons. The source material was CD4+ T cells from blood, sampled around 27 months after liver transplant. The receptors derive from a human patient who received a liver transplant. The graft donor may have given rise to some T cells. CDR3s leave out the opening cysteine and the closing phenylalanine or tryptophan.

>10|TRBJ1-1|TRBV19
ANPGLHTEAF
>11|TRBJ2-1|TRBV29-1
SGGTSAYNEQF
>14|TRBJ2-4|TRBV4-1
ASSQEERLGKNIQY
>13|TRBJ2-7|TRBV14
ASSHGAGLSYEQY
>13|TRBJ1-1|TRBV19
ASSIDPRKGTEAF
>13|TRBJ2-7|TRBV7-3
ASSLAGGPSYEQY
>18|TRBJ2-3|TRBV15
ATSRDLRTSGRAVADTQY
>10|TRBJ2-3|TRBV11-3
ASSPHTDTQY
>12|TRBJ2-3|TRBV9
ASSRAGAADTQY
>12|TRBJ1-1|TRBV11-2
ASSFSRGGTEAF
>16|TRBJ2-7|TRBV2
ASSEPSGRESLRDEQY
>12|TRBJ2-2|TRBV4-2
ASSAQRITGELF
>15|TRBJ1-5|TRBV7-8
ASSLAGTAYSNQPQH
>12|TRBJ1-4|TRBV6-1
ASSPRTGNEKLF
>17|TRBJ2-3|TRBV10-3
AISDTQARTGELTDTQY
>12|TRBJ2-7|TRBV5-1
ASSVDRTSYEQY
>14|TRBJ2-5|TRBV10-3
AISESERWDQETQY
>11|TRBJ1-2|TRBV29-1
SVEKGLGYGYT
>12|TRBJ1-2|TRBV2
ASSERGPNYGYT
>14|TRBJ2-3|TRBV28
ASSHTRTDSTDTQY
>13|TRBJ2-2|TRBV2
ASSPGTSRPGELF
>14|TRBJ1-5|TRBV4-3
ASSQEAAISNQPQH
>14|TRBJ2-3|TRBV6-4
ASAPAGSGSSDTQY
>12|TRBJ2-1|TRBV6-1
ASSLRDLINEQF
>12|TRBJ2-3|TRBV7-9
ASSSPVGSDTQY
>10|TRBJ2-7|TRBV25-1
ASSRGTYEQY
>14|TRBJ1-5|TRBV6-1
ASSESRVGRNQPQH
>14|TRBJ2-4|TRBV28
ASSQGQGPAKNIQY
>11|TRBJ1-1|TRBV6-5
ASTYLRGTEAF
>14|TRBJ2-7|TRBV5-1
ASSSSTTSLPYEQY
>11|TRBJ2-1|TRBV19
ASSRDRGVEQF
>11|TRBJ1-2|TRBV25-1
ASSDQTGYGYT
>15|TRBJ2-5|TRBV14
ASSQDPNGRARETQY
>13|TRBJ1-4|TRBV5-1
ASSLGGAPSEKLF
>12|TRBJ1-2|TRBV28
ASRVGGAAYGYT
>10|TRBJ1-3|TRBV18
ASYTSGNTIY
>13|TRBJ2-5|TRBV18
ASSPMGERKETQY
>13|TRBJ2-3|TRBV5-1
ASSLELAGADTQY
>13|TRBJ2-2|TRBV7-2
ASSSRQGGTGELF
>13|TRBJ2-5|TRBV10-2
ASSDDSGRQETQY
>13|TRBJ2-3|TRBV7-6
ASSLALAGTDTQY
>13|TRBJ1-1|TRBV2
ASSEVRTPNTEAF
>11|TRBJ1-1|TRBV9
ASSVGSSTEAF
>13|TRBJ2-3|TRBV19
ASSVVQGIADTQY
>11|TRBJ1-4|TRBV7-9
ASSLDRVGKLF
>13|TRBJ2-3|TRBV11-2
ASSTRQGRGDTQY
>16|TRBJ1-2|TRBV7-2
ASSSGSPGQPASYGYT
>13|TRBJ2-6|TRBV9
ASSYTLLGANVLT
>10|TRBJ2-2|TRBV7-2
ASSPADGELF
>11|TRBJ2-5|TRBV7-2
ASSPPGIETQY
>12|TRBJ2-3|TRBV7-6
ASSQGSSTDTQY